The clone carrying this TCR beta chain was counted ten times or more. Antigen specificity is unknown. These data belong to a study of response to subunit inactivated influenza vaccine. Study observations and caveats: The authors proposed limited new T cell recruitment per seasonal influenza vaccination.

CDR3 size: 12 residues. Germline loops: CDR1 SGHTA, CDR2 FQGTGA. Between the trimmed V and J ends, which lost 0 bases and 14 bases, there was a span of 13 bases. TCRdb re-called the RT-PCR reads with MiXCR, one entry per CDR3 protein. The sample holds 500,000 to 550,000 distinct CDR3 sequences, 7.5% to 8.5% seen once. This sequence was found in a man aged 50-75 years who received an inactivated influenza vaccine. This chain uses TRBV7-3 with TRBJ1-1; maybe TRBD1 (5 bases). The starting material was PBMCs from blood, obtained roughly 24 months after vaccination. Written as DNA, the CDR3 is TGTGCCAGCAGCTTAACTGGTGCAGGGATGTTCTTT. It specifies CASSLTGAGMFF. The entire variable domain, with the rest obtained from reference TRBV7-3 and TRBJ1-1, is as follows: GAGVSQTPSNKVTEKGKYVELRCDPISGHTALYWYRQSLGQGPEFLIYFQGTGAADDSGLPNDRFFAVRPEGSVSTLKIQRTERGDSAVYLCASSLTGAGMFFGQGTRLTVV.